This T cell receptor (beta chain) was observed in a study of blood T cell repertoires in COVID-19. Which cohort a participant joined came from the clinical history participants gave. Symptom resolution, clearance, or two negative PCRs marked donors in Cohort 3 as recovered. Measured with immunoSEQ multiplex PCR; TCRdb has only the in-frame clones, and not every one. Of roughly 260,000 clones in the sample, approximately 89% were seen once. Per germline, CDR1 LGHDT and CDR2 YNNKEL (reference sequence). V was trimmed by 2 bases and J by 5 bases, leaving 15 bases between them. The CDR3 contains 15 residues.

The chain combines TRBV3-1 (or the pseudogene TRBV3-2) with TRBJ1-2; possible D gene TRBD1, 6 bases. Sequenced material: PBMCs or T cells enriched from blood (not recorded which). The source is a young woman who had recovered from COVID-19. The CDR3 region has the DNA TGTGCCAGCAGCCAATCCGCCAGGGGATCGTATGGCTACACCTTC. This sequence encodes CASSQSARGSYGYTF.